This T cell receptor beta chain was sequenced for a study of blood T cell repertoires in COVID-19. CDR1 is SGHVS, CDR2 FQNEAQ, per germline. V was cut by 5 bases and J by 6 bases, with 16 bases left in between. This CDR3 is 14 amino acids long. The age range of participants was about 18 to 90 years, with residence in about 25 US areas. Participant-reported clinical history was the basis for cohort assignment. Repertoires were generated with immunoSEQ multiplex PCR, while TCRdb's copy carries only in-frame clones and drops some. Among 200,000 to 250,000 clones listed, roughly 77% were seen once. The gene calls are TRBV7-8 and TRBJ1-1; D possibly corresponds to TRBD1 (5 bases). This receptor was obtained from a man aged 40-55 years who had recovered from COVID-19. Material for sequencing was PBMCs or T cells enriched from blood (not recorded which). The CDR3 bases are TGTGCCAGCAGCCCCAGGGTCGCAAGGGCTGAAGCTTTCTTT. This gives the protein CASSPRVARAEAFF.